These 25 T cell receptor beta chains were sequenced from one sample in a study of CD8 T cells in ankylosing spondylitis. Using its own MiXCR run on the 5' RACE reads, TCRdb lists one record per CDR3 protein. The repertoire holds some 250,000 distinct CDR3 sequences, roughly 8.6% seen once, with approximately 6.2% in the top ten. The specimen sequenced was blood, either unsorted or a sorted T cell fraction (not recorded which). The receptors shown here come from a male donor with ankylosing spondylitis or in good health (not recorded which).

This clonotype has ten or more counts. The chain combines TRBV6-2 or TRBV6-3 with TRBJ2-1; D is perhaps TRBD1 (5 bases). V dropped 5 bases and J dropped 10 bases, with 12 bases sitting between them. CDR3 length: 12 residues. Germline CDR1 is MNHEY and CDR2 is SVGEGT. CDR3 in DNA: TGTGCCAGCAGTGGTCAGGGCGTGGAGCAGTTCTTC. Its protein product is CASSGQGVEQFF.

Ten or more counts support this clonotype. This chain links TRBV7-9 with TRBJ1-5; D perhaps matches TRBD1 (5 bases). CDR1 SEHNR and CDR2 FQNEAQ come from the germline V gene (reference sequence). This CDR3 is 16 amino acids long. The ends were cut back, 6 bases at V and 3 bases at J, with 18 bases in the middle. CDR3 nucleotide sequence: TGTGCCAGCAGTCAATGGGACGGAGCCTCCAATCAGCCCCAGCATTTT. Encoded protein: CASSQWDGASNQPQHF.

This clonotype has ten or more counts. The chain couples TRBV20-1 to TRBJ1-5; D unresolved. The germline V gene encodes CDR1 DFQATT and CDR2 SNEGSKA (reference sequence). The length of the CDR3 is 13 residues. Trimming pared 3 bases from V and 5 bases from J, leaving 11 bases between. CDR3 residues: CSASRGEHQPQHF. CDR3 nucleotide sequence: TGCAGTGCTAGTCGTGGCGAACATCAGCCCCAGCATTTT.

This clonotype was picked up a small number of times. The CDR3 sequence: CSVVRTGYEQYF. CDR3 bases: TGCAGCGTTGTCCGCACCGGGTACGAGCAGTACTTC. This chain uses TRBV29-1 with TRBJ2-7; D is ambiguous. There are 12 residues in the CDR3. Between the trimmed V and J ends, which lost 4 bases and 4 bases, there was a span of 11 bases. Germline CDR1 is SQVTM and CDR2 is ANQGSEA.

The rearrangement uses TRBV6-5 and TRBJ2-7, with 7 nucleotides matching TRBD1. CDR3 length: 15 amino acids. Germline V CDR1 and CDR2: MNHEY, SVGAGI. The V gene end was trimmed by 0 bases and the J gene end by 4 bases; junction bases not matched to a gene: 6. The CDR3 region is CASSYSTGYPYEQYF. The CDR3 nucleotides read TGTGCCAGCAGTTACTCGACAGGGTACCCTTACGAGCAGTACTTC.

In its sample, this clonotype was seen many times. V gene TRBV27 combines with J gene TRBJ1-2; 7 bases are a match to TRBD1. Germline lookup yields CDR1 MNHEY and CDR2 SMNVEV (reference sequence). V lost 8 bases to trimming and J lost 2 bases; unmatched junction nucleotides: 11. There are 15 residues in the CDR3. Written as DNA, the CDR3 is TGTGCCAGCTCGCTTGCGGGGGGACAGAACTATGGCTACACCTTC. It encodes CASSLAGGQNYGYTF.

This clonotype has a count of ten or more. V gene TRBV12-3 or TRBV12-4 combines with J gene TRBJ2-7; 7 bases agree with TRBD1. This CDR3 is 14 amino acids long. The trim removed 5 bases at V and 1 base at J, leaving 5 bases unmatched. Written as DNA, the CDR3 is TGTGCCAGCAGTCCAGGGGACAGTTCCTACGAGCAGTACTTC. Its translation: CASSPGDSSYEQYF.

This clonotype occurred many times. J is TRBJ1-3 and V is TRBV27; 7 bases agree with TRBD1. CDR1 and CDR2 from the germline V gene are MNHEY and SMNVEV (reference sequence). This CDR3 has 15 amino acids. After removal of 2 bases from V and 5 bases from J, the junction contained 6 bases not matched to a gene. The CDR3: CASSLIGGERNTIYF. DNA of the CDR3: TGTGCCAGCAGTTTAATAGGGGGCGAAAGAAACACCATATATTTT.

This clonotype was seen many times. The CDR3, as DNA: TGCAGTGCTGCGCGGACTAGCGGGAGCCCAGATACGCAGTATTTT. Translating it yields CSAARTSGSPDTQYF. V gene TRBV20-1 combines with J gene TRBJ2-3, with 13 bases aligning to TRBD2. From germline, CDR1 is DFQATT and CDR2 SNEGSKA (reference sequence). V lost 5 bases, J lost 4 bases, and 6 bases stayed unmatched. The CDR3 contains 15 residues.

This clonotype was seen at least ten times. The V call is TRBV5-1, the J call TRBJ2-3; D not resolved. Germline CDR1 SGHRS, CDR2 YFSETQ. The germline V and J ends were trimmed by 1 base and 3 bases, with 9 bases remaining between them. The CDR3 sequence is 14 residues long. The CDR3 is CASSLRPVTDTQYF. Written as DNA, the CDR3 is TGCGCCAGCAGCTTGAGACCGGTTACAGATACGCAGTATTTT.

This chain uses TRBV20-1 with TRBJ1-2; D may be TRBD1 (5 bases). Germline lookup yields CDR1 DFQATT and CDR2 SNEGSKA (reference sequence). The CDR3 runs 15 residues. Between the trimmed V and J ends, which lost 6 bases and 1 base, there was a span of 18 bases. This chain's CDR3 is CSAGAGSPFNYGYTF. The CDR3 nucleotides are TGCAGTGCAGGGGCCGGATCCCCCTTTAACTATGGCTACACCTTC.

The sample holds many counts of this clonotype. The chain recombines TRBV12-3 or TRBV12-4 with TRBJ2-5; D call uncertain. There are 13 residues in the CDR3. V lost 4 bases, J lost 2 bases, and 8 bases lay in between. The DNA for the CDR3 is TGTGCCAGCAGTTGGACCCGACAAGAGACCCAGTACTTC. It codes for CASSWTRQETQYF.

This clonotype has at least ten counts. V and J are TRBV20-1 and TRBJ1-2; D gene ambiguous. Germline V gene sequence: CDR1 DFQATT, CDR2 SNEGSKA (reference sequence). The ends were cut back, 2 bases at V and 6 bases at J, with 7 bases in the middle. CDR3 length equals 11 residues. As DNA, the CDR3 is TGCAGTGCTAGAAGGCCAGATGGCTACACCTTC. The encoded protein is CSARRPDGYTF.

Note on this clonotype: This may arise from a read error, as a much more abundant clone is one base away. The V gene is TRBV2, the J gene TRBJ2-5; D call uncertain. Germline loops: CDR1 SNHLY, CDR2 FYNNEI. V was pared by 4 bases and J by 2 bases, with 2 bases between. The CDR3 runs to 11 residues. The CDR3 spells CASSGQETQYF. Here the CDR3 DNA reads TGTGCCAGCAGTGGTCAAGAGACCCAGTACTTC.

This clonotype was seen repeatedly, ten times or more. This sequence joins TRBV7-8 and TRBJ2-5; 7 nucleotides align to TRBD1. The CDR3 has 16 residues. Germline V gives CDR1 SGHVS, CDR2 FQNEAQ. Unmatched junction bases numbered 11, after V lost 5 bases and J lost 2 bases. CDR3 loop: CASSQGVGGLQETQYF. CDR3 coding DNA: TGTGCCAGCAGCCAGGGGGTAGGGGGCCTACAAGAGACCCAGTACTTC.

This clonotype was picked up many times. The chain recombines TRBV5-1 with TRBJ2-7, with no clear D. This CDR3 region has 14 residues. Trimming cost V 1 base and J 2 bases, with 10 bases left between them. Germline V CDR1 and CDR2: SGHRS, YFSETQ. In DNA form, the CDR3 reads TGCGCCAGCAGCTTGAACGGCGGACCCTACGAGCAGTACTTC. Protein: CASSLNGGPYEQYF.

Ten or more counts support this clonotype. This chain links TRBV5-1 with TRBJ2-1; 14 bases are a match to TRBD2. CDR3 size: 16 residues. Trimming took 0 bases from V and 8 from J; bases not matched to a gene: 4. The V gene's germline CDR1 is SGHRS and CDR2 YFSETQ. The CDR3 DNA follows: TGCGCCAGCAGCTTGGGAGGGACTAGCGGGAGCGATGAGCAGTTCTTC. Protein: CASSLGGTSGSDEQFF.

V is TRBV7-3 and J is TRBJ1-1; perhaps TRBD1 as D (6 bases). Per the germline V gene, CDR1 is SGHTA and CDR2 is FQGTGA. CDR3 length equals 15 residues. Trimming removed 5 bases at V and 4 bases at J, with 17 bases between. The CDR3 spells CASSTTGGGGTEAFF. The CDR3 coding sequence is TGTGCCAGCAGCACTACCGGGGGAGGGGGCACTGAAGCTTTCTTT.

This clonotype was recorded many times. In DNA, the CDR3 is TGTGCCAGCAGCAAAGACCCGGTGGTCTATGGCTACACCTTC. As protein: CASSKDPVVYGYTF. The J gene is TRBJ1-2, the V gene TRBV21-1; TRBD1, the D gene given by the table, was not confirmed from the DNA. TRBV21-1 constitutes a pseudogene. CDR3 length: 14 amino acids.

The table lists this clonotype with a few counts. This rearrangement joins TRBV6-5 to TRBJ2-5, with a tentative D call TRBD1 (5 bases). Germline CDR1 is MNHEY and CDR2 is SVGAGI. Trimming took off 2 bases at V and 0 bases at J, with 7 bases between the two ends. The CDR3 has 14 amino acids. The CDR3 loop reads CASSYSRDQETQYF. CDR3 in DNA: TGTGCCAGCAGTTACAGCAGGGACCAAGAGACCCAGTACTTC.

Of note for this clonotype: A much larger clone differs from this one at a single base, so this may be a read error. The CDR3 does not close with the conserved phenylalanine or tryptophan, likely indicating a read error. V gene TRBV7-2 combines with J gene TRBJ2-7; D perhaps matches TRBD2 (6 bases). Deletions cut 1 base from V and 6 bases from J, with 13 bases between. The CDR3 length is 14 residues. From germline, CDR1 is SGHTA and CDR2 FQGNSA. The CDR3 reads CASSLVVGAGEQYL. The CDR3 DNA follows: TGTGCCAGCAGCTTAGTTGTGGGAGCGGGCGAGCAGTACCTC.

This clonotype was observed many times. The chain carries TRBV6-1 and TRBJ1-4; D ambiguous. The CDR3 totals 15 residues. V gave up 2 bases and J gave up 7 bases, with 14 bases separating them. Germline lookup yields CDR1 MNHNS and CDR2 SASEGT. CDR3 in DNA: TGTGCCAGCAGTGAATTTCTATCCGTTGCTGAAAAACTGTTTTTT. It is translated as CASSEFLSVAEKLFF.

This clonotype was detected many times. This chain links TRBV12-3 or TRBV12-4 with TRBJ2-7, with a weak D call TRBD2 (5 bases). The CDR3 loop spans 13 amino acids. Trimming pared 7 bases from V and 6 bases from J, leaving 16 bases between. CDR3 nucleotide sequence: TGTGCCAGCAATCCCACCACTAGTTCCGAGCAGTACTTC. As protein: CASNPTTSSEQYF.

In this sample, this clonotype turned up many times. One end of the junction does not line up with germline, which may come from a read error. This chain joins TRBV2 and TRBJ2-2; D is ambiguous. The germline V gene encodes CDR1 SNHLY and CDR2 FYNNEI. This CDR3 spans 15 amino acids. CDR3 region: CASREEAADTGELFF. In nucleotides, the CDR3 is TGTGCCAGCAGAGAAGAGGCCGCGGACACCGGGGAGCTGTTTTTT.

This clonotype has a handful of counts. The gene calls are TRBV4-3 and TRBJ2-7; D call uncertain. Trimming stripped 0 bases from V and 3 bases from J, with 18 bases between. Germline lookup yields CDR1 LGHNA and CDR2 YSLEER. CDR3 size: 17 residues. The CDR3 here is CASSQEVWRDLRYEQYF. CDR3 coding DNA: TGCGCCAGCAGCCAAGAAGTTTGGCGAGATCTGCGCTACGAGCAGTACTTC.